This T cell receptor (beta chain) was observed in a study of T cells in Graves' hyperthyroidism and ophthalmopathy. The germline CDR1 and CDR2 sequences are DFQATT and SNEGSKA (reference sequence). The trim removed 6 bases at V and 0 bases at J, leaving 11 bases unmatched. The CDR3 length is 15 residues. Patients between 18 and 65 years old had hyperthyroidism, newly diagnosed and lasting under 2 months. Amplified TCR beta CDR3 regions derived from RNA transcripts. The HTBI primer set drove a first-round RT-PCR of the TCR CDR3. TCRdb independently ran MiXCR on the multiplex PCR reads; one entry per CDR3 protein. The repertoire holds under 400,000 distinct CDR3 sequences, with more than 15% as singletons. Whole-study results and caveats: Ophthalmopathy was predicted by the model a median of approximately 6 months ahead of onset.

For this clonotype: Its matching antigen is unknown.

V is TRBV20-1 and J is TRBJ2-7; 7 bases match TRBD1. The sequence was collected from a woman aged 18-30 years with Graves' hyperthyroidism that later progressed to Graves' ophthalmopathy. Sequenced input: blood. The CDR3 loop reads CSAVSGTAGSYEQYF. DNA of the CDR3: TGCAGTGCCGTATCCGGGACAGCCGGCTCCTACGAGCAGTACTTC.